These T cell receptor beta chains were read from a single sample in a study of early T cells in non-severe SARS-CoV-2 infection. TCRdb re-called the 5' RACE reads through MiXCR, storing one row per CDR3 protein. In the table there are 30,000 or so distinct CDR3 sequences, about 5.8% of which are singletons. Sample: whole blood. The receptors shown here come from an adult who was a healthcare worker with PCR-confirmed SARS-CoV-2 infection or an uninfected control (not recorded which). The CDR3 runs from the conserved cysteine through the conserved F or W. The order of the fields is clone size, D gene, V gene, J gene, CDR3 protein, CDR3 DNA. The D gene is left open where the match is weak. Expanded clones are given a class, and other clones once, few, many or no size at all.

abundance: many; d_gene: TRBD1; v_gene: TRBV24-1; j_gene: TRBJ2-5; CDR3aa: CATGTGETQYF; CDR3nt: TGTGCCACCGGGACAGGGGAGACCCAGTACTTC
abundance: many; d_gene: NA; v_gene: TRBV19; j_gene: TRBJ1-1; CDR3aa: CASLQRAQPNTEAFF; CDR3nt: TGTGCCAGTCTCCAGCGGGCACAGCCCAACACTGAAGCTTTCTTT
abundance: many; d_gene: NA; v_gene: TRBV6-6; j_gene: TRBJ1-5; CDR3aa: CASGSLTNQPQHF; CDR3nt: TGTGCCAGCGGATCTTTAACCAATCAGCCCCAGCATTTT
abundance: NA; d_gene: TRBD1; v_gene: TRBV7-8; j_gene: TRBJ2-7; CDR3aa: CASSSPGQVIGAGYEQYF; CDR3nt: TGTGCCAGCAGCTCCCCGGGACAGGTGATCGGCGCCGGCTACGAGCAGTACTTC
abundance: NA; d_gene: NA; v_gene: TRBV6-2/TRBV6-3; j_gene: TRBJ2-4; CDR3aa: CASSYVGRSGAKNIQYF; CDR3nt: TGTGCCAGCAGTTATGTGGGACGATCCGGTGCCAAAAACATTCAGTACTTC
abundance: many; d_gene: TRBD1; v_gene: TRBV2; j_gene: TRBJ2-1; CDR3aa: CASSVDRETEQFF; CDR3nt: TGTGCCAGCAGTGTAGACAGGGAAACTGAGCAGTTCTTC
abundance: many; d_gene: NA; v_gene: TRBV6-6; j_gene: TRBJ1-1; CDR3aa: CASSYEGMNTEAFF; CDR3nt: TGTGCCAGCAGTTACGAGGGAATGAACACTGAAGCTTTCTTT
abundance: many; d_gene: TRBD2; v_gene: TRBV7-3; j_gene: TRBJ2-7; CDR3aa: CASSLRTSGDNYEQYF; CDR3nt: TGTGCCAGCAGCTTACGAACTAGCGGGGACAACTACGAGCAGTACTTC
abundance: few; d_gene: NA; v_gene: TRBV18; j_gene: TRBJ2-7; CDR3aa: CASSSKPGPQFYEQYF; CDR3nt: TGTGCCAGCTCTTCGAAACCGGGACCTCAGTTTTACGAGCAGTACTTC
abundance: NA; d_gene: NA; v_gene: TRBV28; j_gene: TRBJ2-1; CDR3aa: CASSLDQVRKSSRNEQFF; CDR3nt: TGTGCCAGCAGTTTAGATCAGGTCCGGAAGAGTTCTCGAAATGAGCAGTTCTTC
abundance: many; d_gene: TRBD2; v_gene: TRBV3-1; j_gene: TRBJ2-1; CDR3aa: CASSQRIGTSGGRQRDEQFF; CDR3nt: TGTGCCAGCAGCCAAAGAATAGGGACTAGCGGGGGCAGGCAGCGTGATGAGCAGTTCTTC
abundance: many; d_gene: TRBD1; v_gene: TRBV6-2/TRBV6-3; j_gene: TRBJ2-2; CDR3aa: CASQGETGELFF; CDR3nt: TGTGCCAGCCAGGGGGAAACCGGGGAGCTGTTTTTT
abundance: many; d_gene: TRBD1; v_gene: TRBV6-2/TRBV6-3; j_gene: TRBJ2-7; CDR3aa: CASTPGQGLYEQYF; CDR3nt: TGTGCCAGCACTCCCGGACAGGGACTCTACGAGCAGTACTTC
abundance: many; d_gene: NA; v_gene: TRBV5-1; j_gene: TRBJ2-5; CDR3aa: CASSTAVGETQYF; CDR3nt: TGCGCCAGCAGCACGGCAGTGGGAGAGACCCAGTACTTC
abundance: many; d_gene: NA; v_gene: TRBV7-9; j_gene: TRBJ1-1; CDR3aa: CATQGNTEAFF; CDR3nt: TGTGCCACACAGGGAAACACTGAAGCTTTCTTT
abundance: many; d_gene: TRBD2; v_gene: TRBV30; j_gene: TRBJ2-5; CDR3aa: CAWSVHTSGGQETQYF; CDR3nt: TGTGCCTGGAGTGTACATACTAGCGGGGGCCAAGAGACCCAGTACTTC
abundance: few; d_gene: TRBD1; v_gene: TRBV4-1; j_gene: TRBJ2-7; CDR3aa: CASSLRTGGNYEQYF; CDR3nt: TGCGCCAGCAGCCTCCGGACAGGGGGCAACTACGAGCAGTACTTC
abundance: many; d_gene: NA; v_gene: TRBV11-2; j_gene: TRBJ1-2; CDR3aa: CASSLDPDTFYGYTF; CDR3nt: TGTGCCAGCAGCTTAGATCCGGACACCTTCTATGGCTACACCTTC
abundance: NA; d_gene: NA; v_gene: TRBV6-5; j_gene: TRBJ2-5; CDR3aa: CASSTGETQYF; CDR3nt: TGTGCCAGCAGTACCGGAGAGACCCAGTACTTC
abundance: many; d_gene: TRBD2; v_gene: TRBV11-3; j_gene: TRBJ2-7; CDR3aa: CASSGGTSGPYEQYF; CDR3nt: TGTGCCAGCAGCGGCGGGACTAGCGGACCCTACGAGCAGTACTTC
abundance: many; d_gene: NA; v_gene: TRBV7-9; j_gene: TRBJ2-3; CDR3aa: CASSPGRDPTDTQYF; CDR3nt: TGTGCCAGCAGCCCCGGCAGGGACCCTACAGATACGCAGTATTTT
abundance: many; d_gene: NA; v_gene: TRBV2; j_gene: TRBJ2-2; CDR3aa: CATSSGVLHTGELFF; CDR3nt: TGTGCCACCAGTTCGGGGGTCCTGCACACCGGGGAGCTGTTTTTT
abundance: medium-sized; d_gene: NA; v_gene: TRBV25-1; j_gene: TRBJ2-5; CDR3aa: CASSEFGGEEETQYF; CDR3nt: TGTGCCAGCAGTGAATTTGGAGGGGAAGAAGAGACCCAGTACTTC
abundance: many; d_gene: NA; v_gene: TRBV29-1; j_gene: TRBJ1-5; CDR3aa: CSVAGSNSNQPQHF; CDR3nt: TGCAGCGTTGCAGGGTCCAACTCCAATCAGCCCCAGCATTTT
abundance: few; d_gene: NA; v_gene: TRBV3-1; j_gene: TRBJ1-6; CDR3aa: CASSASPENSPLHF; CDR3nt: TGTGCCAGCAGCGCGTCCCCCGAGAATTCACCCCTCCACTTT
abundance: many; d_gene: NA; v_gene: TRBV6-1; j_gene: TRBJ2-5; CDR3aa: CASSSVDRGETQYF; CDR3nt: TGTGCCAGCAGTTCGGTTGATCGAGGAGAGACCCAGTACTTC
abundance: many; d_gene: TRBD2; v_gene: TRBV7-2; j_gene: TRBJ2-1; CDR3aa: CASSLGALTSGGLGKQFF; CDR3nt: TGTGCCAGCAGCTTAGGGGCGTTGACTAGCGGGGGGCTTGGGAAGCAGTTCTTC
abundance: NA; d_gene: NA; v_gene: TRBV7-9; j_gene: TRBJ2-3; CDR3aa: CASANRGASTDTQYF; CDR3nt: TGTGCCAGCGCGAATCGGGGAGCTAGCACAGATACGCAGTATTTT
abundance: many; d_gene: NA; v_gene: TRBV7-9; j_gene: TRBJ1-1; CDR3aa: CASSLDSDEAFF; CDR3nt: TGTGCCAGCAGCTTAGATAGTGATGAAGCTTTCTTT
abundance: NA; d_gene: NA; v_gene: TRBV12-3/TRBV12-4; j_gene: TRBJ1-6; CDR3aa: CASSPGGGGSPLHF; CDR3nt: TGTGCCAGCAGTCCGGGGGGAGGCGGTTCACCCCTCCACTTT
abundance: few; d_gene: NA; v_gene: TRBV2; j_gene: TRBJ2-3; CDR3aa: CASSALRGGTDTQYF; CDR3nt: TGTGCCAGCAGTGCTTTAAGGGGGGGCACAGATACGCAGTATTTT
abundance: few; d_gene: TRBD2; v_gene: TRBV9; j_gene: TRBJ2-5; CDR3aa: CASSVGVAGSVDGETQYF; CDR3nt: TGTGCCAGCAGCGTAGGGGTAGCGGGGTCAGTAGACGGAGAGACCCAGTACTTC
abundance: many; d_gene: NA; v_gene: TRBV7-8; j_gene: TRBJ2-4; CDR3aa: CASSSGTNIQYF; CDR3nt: TGTGCCAGCAGCTCCGGGACGAACATTCAGTACTTC